Sequencing of this T cell receptor beta chain was carried out in a study of T cell responses to AZD1222 COVID-19 vaccine. The wider study: Combined were second doses at about 4 or about 12 weeks. Whole-study findings and limits: Sampled repertoires all dated from after the peak T cell response. Only 5 or 6 individuals given AZD1222 were seropositive at baseline. There were mostly white British donors and more females than males, and clonal diversity was possibly underestimated.

Measured with immunoSEQ multiplex PCR; TCRdb has only the in-frame clones, and not every one. The profile shows 130,000 to 150,000 clones, roughly nine tenths of them singletons. CDR1 MNHEY and CDR2 SVGAGI come from the germline V gene. The CDR3 extends over 13 amino acids. Trimming removed 6 bases from V and 4 bases from J, with 12 bases in between. The sample holds one count of this clone. The antigen is unknown. Source: peripheral blood, taken on day 0 of AZD1222 vaccination. This TCR was sampled from an adult in good health. The J gene is TRBJ1-2, the V gene TRBV6-5; possibly TRBD1 for D (5 bases). CDR3 protein: CASSPGRFYGYTF. In nucleotides, the CDR3 is TGTGCCAGCAGCCCGGGGCGGTTCTATGGCTACACCTTC.